This TCR beta chain was captured in a study of Ad26.COV2.S vaccination and SARS-CoV-2 variants. After removal of 5 bases from V and 4 bases from J, the junction contained 8 bases not matched to a gene. From germline, CDR1 is SGHVS and CDR2 FNYEAQ. The CDR3 spans 15 residues. Findings and caveats of the study: Higher spike-specific TCR breadth was found in vaccine recipients than in placebo recipients. Substantial post-vaccination breadth of spike-specific CD8+ and CD4+ T cell responses was reported.

Profiling relied on immunoSEQ multiplex PCR, and the TCRdb table lists in-frame clones only, not all of them. The sample includes 300,000 to 400,000 clones, about 86% of them seen just once. A remark on this clone: Its matching antigen is unknown.

Noted treatment: around 19 received Ad26.COV2.S at low or high dose, single or two shots; 5 received placebo; per-sample allocation not given. Sample collection was performed on day 63 after the first vaccine or placebo injection. It was Wuhan-strain SARS-CoV-2 spike that the Ad26 vaccine vector expressed. Material: peripheral blood, obtained in a trial of Ad26.COV2.S vaccine versus placebo. The rearrangement joins TRBV7-6 to TRBJ1-5, with 7 bases matching TRBD1. The sequence was obtained from a person aged 18 to 59 who received the Ad26.COV2.S COVID-19 vaccine or a placebo. CDR3: CASSVSDRKNQPQHF. CDR3 coding DNA: TGTGCCAGCAGCGTCTCGGACAGGAAAAATCAGCCCCAGCATTTT.